This T cell receptor beta chain was recovered during a study of long-term antiretroviral therapy in people with HIV. Notes on the study in general: Every time point showed a repertoire led by clones expanded before ART. Narrower CDR3 length ranges marked HIV repertoires relative to controls.

Sequencing relied on immunoSEQ assay v3.0, run at survey level. Profiling relied on immunoSEQ multiplex PCR, and the TCRdb table lists in-frame clones only, not all of them. The sample lists around 15,000 clones, approximately 89% occurring once. With respect to this clone: The antigen is undetermined.

This CDR3 spans 14 amino acids. Trimming took 0 bases from V and 10 from J, leaving 10 bases between them. The germline V gene encodes CDR1 LNHNV and CDR2 YYDKDF (reference sequence). One or more pre-ART and two or more post-ART PBMC samples were available from each donor. Specimens held about 0.95-10 million cryopreserved PBMC prior to DNA extraction. The sample here was unsorted PBMCs, taken 0.6 years after starting antiretroviral therapy. This clonotype was obtained from a woman aged 40 to 50 with HIV. This rearrangement joins TRBV15 to TRBJ1-6; D perhaps matches TRBD1 (5 bases). The CDR3 reads CATSRDQGGSPLHF. The DNA for the CDR3 is TGTGCCACCAGCAGAGATCAGGGAGGATCACCCCTCCACTTT.